This T cell receptor (beta chain) derives from a study of cytomegalovirus exposure and HLA in healthy donors. Notes on the study in general: HLA alleles were associated with 15,000 to 20,000 TCR beta sequences in a later analysis at 0.05 false discovery rate. In vitro testing confirmed a few CMV-associated chains as specific for CMV antigens. In a later analysis, TCR beta V- and J-gene trimming showed a link to a missense DCLRE1C variant.

Trimming took off 2 bases at V and 4 bases at J, with 14 bases between the two ends. From germline, CDR1 is SGHTA and CDR2 FQGTGA. The CDR3 extends over 15 amino acids. Note on this clone: Its antigen remains unidentified.

The PCR made use of 60 Vbeta and 13 Jbeta primers. Sequenced by immunoSEQ multiplex PCR; TCRdb stores in-frame clones only, minus some. Of 180,000 or so clones listed, roughly 77% were seen once; the top ten hold about 7.7%. The specimen was PBMCs. V gene TRBV7-3 combines with J gene TRBJ1-1, with D tentatively TRBD1 (6 bases). The receptor was isolated from a woman between 40 and 50 years old in good health and CMV-seropositive. The CDR3 protein is CASSLVPVRGTEAFF. CDR3 coding DNA: TGTGCCAGCAGCTTAGTACCGGTCAGGGGCACTGAAGCTTTCTTT. Variable domain in full (rest from reference TRBV7-3 and TRBJ1-1): GAGVSQTPSNKVTEKGKYVELRCDPISGHTALYWYRQSLGQGPEFLIYFQGTGAADDSGLPNDRFFAVRPEGSVSTLKIQRTERGDSAVYLCASSLVPVRGTEAFFGQGTRLTVV.